This passage covers 13 T cell receptor beta chains from one sample sequenced in a study of T cells in Graves' hyperthyroidism and ophthalmopathy (dated by TCRdb to 2018 to 2020). Libraries came from multiplex PCR. Sequencing used an Illumina HiSeq 2000. The TCR beta CDR3 regions were amplified from the RNA transcripts. The TCR CDR3 was subjected to a first round of RT-PCR using the HTBI primer set and the Qiagen OneStep RT-PCR kit. TCRdb trimmed public reads at Q25 via fastp, called clones via MiXCR and kept in-frame beta chains. Here each entry gathers all rows of one CDR3 protein and keeps the most common genes and DNA. For this sample there are 600,000 or so distinct CDR3 sequences; roughly 14% appear just once. Around 13% of the sample is taken by the ten largest. Sequenced input: blood. All receptors come from a woman in her forties or fifties with Graves' ophthalmopathy.

This clonotype has ten or more counts. The chain is built from TRBV5-1 and TRBJ1-3, with D possibly being TRBD1 (6 bases). Trimming took off 2 bases at V and 0 bases at J, with 9 bases between the two ends. CDR3 length equals 15 residues. CDR1 SGHRS and CDR2 YFSETQ come from the germline V gene. CDR3 bases: TGCGCCAGCAGCTTCGACAGGCTCTCTGGAAACACCATATATTTT. Its protein product is CASSFDRLSGNTIYF.

This clonotype showed up many times. The chain has TRBV27 and TRBJ2-2; D ambiguous. CDR1 is MNHEY, CDR2 SMNVEV, per germline (reference sequence). The CDR3 loop spans 16 amino acids. V lost 4 bases and J lost 7, with 19 bases in between. In nucleotides, the CDR3 is TGTGCCAGCAGTTCACCCTCCCGTGGCTTGGACGGGGAGCTGTTTTTT. Its protein is CASSSPSRGLDGELFF.

In its sample, this clonotype was seen many times. The chain recombines TRBV6-2 or TRBV6-3 with TRBJ2-7; the D gene is possibly TRBD1 (5 bases). Per germline, CDR1 MNHEY and CDR2 SVGEGT. The CDR3 is 14 residues long. Trimming took off 5 bases at V and 0 bases at J, with 11 bases between the two ends. CDR3 sequence: CASSQDISSYEQYF. In DNA form, the CDR3 reads TGTGCCAGCAGTCAGGACATAAGCTCCTACGAGCAGTACTTC.

The rearrangement uses TRBV4-1 and TRBJ2-7; 10 nucleotides align to TRBD2. The germline CDR1 and CDR2 sequences are MGHRA and YSYEKL. The CDR3 consists of 18 residues. The J segment lost 0 bases and the V segment lost 0 bases, leaving 8 bases of the junction unmatched. The chain's CDR3 is CASSQERGLAITSYEQYF. CDR3 in DNA: TGCGCCAGCAGCCAAGAAAGGGGACTAGCGATTACCTCCTACGAGCAGTACTTC.

This clonotype occurred a few times. The chain recombines TRBV6-2 or TRBV6-3 with TRBJ2-5; TRBD2 matches at 7 bases. V gave up 5 bases and J gave up 7 bases; unmatched junction bases: 13. CDR3 length: 15 residues. The germline V gene encodes CDR1 MNHEY and CDR2 SVGEGT. CDR3 region: CASSNPAGAVGTQYF. CDR3 coding DNA: TGTGCCAGCAGTAACCCCGCGGGAGCGGTTGGGACCCAGTACTTC.

This clonotype was counted between two and nine times. The V call is TRBV7-3, the J call TRBJ2-3, with 14 bases fitting TRBD2. Germline CDR1 reads SGHTA; CDR2 reads FQGTGA. The trim removed 5 bases at V and 4 bases at J, leaving 14 bases unmatched. The length of the CDR3 is 19 residues. In DNA, the CDR3 is TGTGCCAGCAGCCAACAAAAAGTACCGGGACTAGCGGGGGCAGATACGCAGTATTTT. As protein: CASSQQKVPGLAGADTQYF.

This clonotype was recorded a few times. The CDR3 is CASSFRRHKYNEQFF. The CDR3 DNA is TGTGCCAGCAGTTTTCGGCGTCATAAATACAATGAGCAGTTCTTC. J is TRBJ2-1 and V is TRBV28; no clear D. CDR1 is MDHEN and CDR2 is SYDVKM in the germline V gene. CDR3 length equals 15 residues. Trimming stripped 3 bases from V and 4 bases from J, with 13 bases between.

This chain joins TRBV19 and TRBJ1-3; D call uncertain. With 7 bases removed from V and 0 bases from J, the gap between germline ends came to 10 bases. The CDR3 totals 14 residues. Germline values: CDR1 LNHDA, CDR2 SQIVND (reference sequence). CDR3 DNA sequence: TGTGCCAGTACCACTTCAGGCTCTGGAAACACCATATATTTT. It yields the protein CASTTSGSGNTIYF.

With regard to this clonotype: A read error may explain this, as a much larger clone is one base away. The chain recombines TRBV15 with TRBJ1-6, with a weak D call TRBD1 (6 bases). This CDR3 region has 14 residues. Germline-derived CDR1 and CDR2 are LNHNV and YYDKDF (reference sequence). The V gene lost 1 base and the J gene lost 10 bases, with 11 bases spanning the gap. CDR3 amino acids: CATSRGTGQSPLHF. CDR3 DNA: TGTGCCACCAGCAGAGGTACAGGGCAGTCACCCCTCCACTTT.

This clonotype came up a few times. The chain uses TRBV7-9 and TRBJ2-2, with D possibly matching TRBD1 (6 bases). The CDR3 consists of 17 residues. Per germline, CDR1 SEHNR and CDR2 FQNEAQ (reference sequence). Between the trimmed V and J ends, which lost 0 bases and 0 bases, there was a span of 11 bases. CDR3 in amino acids: CASSLARDISNTGELFF. The CDR3, as DNA: TGTGCCAGCAGCTTAGCTCGGGACATTTCGAACACCGGGGAGCTGTTTTTT.

This clonotype has a count of ten or more. This chain uses TRBV7-8 with TRBJ1-2; TRBD1 might be the D (6 bases). The CDR3 loop spans 13 amino acids. V was shortened by 3 bases and J by 6 bases, with 11 bases between the two germline ends. The germline CDR1 and CDR2 sequences are SGHVS and FQNEAQ. The CDR3 DNA follows: TGTGCCAGCAGCTTCCAACAGGGCGATGGCTACACCTTC. Encoded protein: CASSFQQGDGYTF.

This clonotype has a count of ten or more. The chain employs TRBV5-6 and TRBJ1-1, with 9 bases matching TRBD1. The CDR3 contains 15 residues. The V gene end was trimmed by 4 bases and the J gene end by 1 base; junction bases not matched to a gene: 5. CDR1 and CDR2 (germline): SGHDT, YYEEEE. Here the CDR3 reads CASSPYRGRNTEAFF. The DNA for the CDR3 is TGTGCCAGCAGCCCATACAGGGGGCGGAACACTGAAGCTTTCTTT.

The chain uses TRBV5-4 and TRBJ1-1, with no clear D. The CDR3 extends over 13 amino acids. Germline values: CDR1 SGHNT, CDR2 YYREEE (reference sequence). The V end lost 4 bases, the J end lost 5 bases, and 12 bases lay between the germline ends. The CDR3 region is CASSREVGTEAFF. As DNA, the CDR3 is TGTGCCAGCAGCCGGGAGGTGGGGACTGAAGCTTTCTTT.